These 17 T cell receptor beta chains originate from one sample sequenced in a study of blood T cell repertoires in COVID-19. The data were produced by immunoSEQ multiplex PCR, yet TCRdb's version contains in-frame clones alone and is incomplete. This sample yields 200,000 to 250,000 clones, of which 75% to 85% are seen a single time; approximately 7% belongs to the top ten. The source material was peripheral blood. The receptor source for this set is a woman aged 50 to 60 with acute or convalescent COVID-19.

The chain recombines TRBV19 with TRBJ1-5; TRBD1 might be the D (5 bases). Germline V gene sequence: CDR1 LNHDA, CDR2 SQIVND (reference sequence). CDR3 length: 16 amino acids. Trimming removed 2 bases at V and 2 bases at J, with 13 bases between. CDR3 amino acids: CASSINPGVGNQPQHF. Written as DNA, the CDR3 is TGTGCCAGTAGTATAAATCCGGGGGTGGGCAATCAGCCCCAGCATTTT.

The chain couples TRBV5-1 to TRBJ2-3; D is possibly TRBD2 (8 bases). The germline CDR1 and CDR2 sequences are SGHRS and YFSETQ. The CDR3 runs to 16 residues. Trimming took 6 bases from V and 4 from J, leaving 21 bases between them. CDR3 region: CASTPGGRGRSDTQYF. In nucleotides, the CDR3 is TGCGCCAGCACCCCGGGAGGGAGGGGGCGCTCAGATACGCAGTATTTT.

The J gene is TRBJ2-5, the V gene TRBV12-5; 10 nucleotides line up with TRBD1. In germline, CDR1 is LGHNT, CDR2 FRNRAP. Trimming at V came to 4 bases and at J to 4 bases, leaving 9 bases not matched to a gene. This CDR3 is 16 amino acids long. The DNA of the CDR3 is TGTGCTAGTGGTTGGAACGCGAGGACAGGGGGAGAGACCCAGTACTTC. The encoded protein is CASGWNARTGGETQYF.

The chain is built from TRBV19 and TRBJ2-1; TRBD2 matches at 9 bases. Germline CDR1 and CDR2: LNHDA and SQIVND (reference sequence). This CDR3 is built from 15 residues. With 8 bases clipped from V and 4 bases from J, the junction kept 9 bases outside the gene matches. The CDR3 spells CASHSGTSKYNEQFF. The CDR3 DNA reads TGTGCCAGTCACTCCGGGACTAGCAAATACAATGAGCAGTTCTTC.

The rearrangement uses TRBV30 and TRBJ1-5, with 12 bases aligning to TRBD1. CDR3 length equals 15 residues. The J segment lost 6 bases and the V segment lost 1 base, leaving 4 bases of the junction unmatched. The germline gives CDR1 GTSNPN, CDR2 SVGIG (reference sequence). The CDR3 DNA is TGTGCCTGGAGTGGAGGGACAGGGGGCGGTCAGCCCCAGCATTTT. Translating it yields CAWSGGTGGGQPQHF. The full variable domain, in which reference TRBV30 and TRBJ1-5 provide the parts outside the CDR3, is SQTIHQWPATLVQPVGSPLSLECTVEGTSNPNLYWYRQAAGRGLQLLFYSVGIGQISSEVPQNLSASRPQDRQFILSSKKLLLSDSGFYLCAWSGGTGGGQPQHFGDGTRLSIL.

The chain uses TRBV27 and TRBJ2-2; TRBD2 aligns across 7 bases. J lost 5 bases, V lost 9 bases, and 9 bases had no gene match. Per the germline V gene, CDR1 is MNHEY and CDR2 is SMNVEV (reference sequence). CDR3 length: 14 amino acids. In DNA, the CDR3 is TGTGCCAGTTCCGCGGGAGTTGGGACCGGGGAGCTGTTTTTT. It yields the protein CASSAGVGTGELFF.

The gene calls are TRBV7-2 and TRBJ1-1, with D perhaps matching TRBD1 (6 bases). The V gene's germline CDR1 is SGHTA and CDR2 FQGNSA. V gave up 3 bases and J gave up 6 bases, with 14 bases separating them. The CDR3 consists of 14 residues. The CDR3: CASSFAGTNPEAFF. The CDR3, as DNA: TGTGCCAGCAGCTTCGCTGGGACAAACCCTGAAGCTTTCTTT.

A few counts support this clone. The J gene is TRBJ1-2, the V gene TRBV4-1, with a tentative D call TRBD1 (6 bases). The CDR3 contains 14 residues. Per the germline V gene, CDR1 is MGHRA and CDR2 is YSYEKL. V lost 8 bases to trimming and J lost 7 bases, with 20 bases between them. CDR3 coding DNA: TGCGCCAGCGAAGTCTTGCCAGGGGCGGGTGGCTACACCTTC. It is translated as CASEVLPGAGGYTF.

This chain joins TRBV19 and TRBJ1-2; TRBD1 matches 7 bases. CDR1 and CDR2 (germline): LNHDA, SQIVND (reference sequence). The CDR3 contains 13 residues. The V gene end was trimmed by 9 bases and the J gene end by 1 base; junction bases not matched to a gene: 5. The CDR3 nucleotides are TGTGCCAGCCGACAGGGCCATAACTATGGCTACACCTTC. It encodes CASRQGHNYGYTF.

The rearrangement links TRBV5-1 to TRBJ2-3; 8 nucleotides agree with TRBD2. Losses at the gene ends were 4 bases for V and 6 bases for J; bases not matched to a gene: 7. In germline, CDR1 is SGHRS, CDR2 YFSETQ. CDR3 length equals 14 residues. The CDR3 is CASSPAAGGDTQYF. The DNA for the CDR3 is TGCGCCAGCAGCCCAGCGGCGGGAGGCGATACGCAGTATTTT.

This clone has a single count. The chain has TRBV7-2 and TRBJ1-6, with 8 bases that match TRBD1. In germline, CDR1 is SGHTA, CDR2 FQGNSA. CDR3 size: 16 residues. The junction had 4 bases not matched to a gene; V was cut back by 4 bases and J by 2 bases. The CDR3 nucleotides are TGTGCCAGCAGCTCTGGACAGGGCCCCTATAATTCACCCCTCCACTTT. Its protein product is CASSSGQGPYNSPLHF.

J is TRBJ2-1 and V is TRBV15; tentative D call: TRBD2 (5 bases). The CDR3 has 15 residues. Deletions cut 3 bases from V and 3 bases from J, with 12 bases between. In germline, CDR1 is LNHNV, CDR2 YYDKDF (reference sequence). The CDR3 spells CATSSTRLNYNEQFF. CDR3 in DNA: TGTGCCACCAGCAGCACTAGACTTAACTACAATGAGCAGTTCTTC.

This chain connects TRBV29-1 to TRBJ2-1, with TRBD1 identical over 7 bases. Germline V lookup: CDR1 SQVTM, CDR2 ANQGSEA. V gave up 8 bases and J gave up 4 bases; unmatched junction bases: 5. This CDR3 is built from 12 residues. CDR3 nucleotides: TGCAGCCAAAGACAGGGTTACAATGAGCAGTTCTTC. Translated: CSQRQGYNEQFF.

V is TRBV19 and J is TRBJ2-5, with 7 nucleotides matching TRBD2. Losses at the gene ends were 1 base for V and 4 bases for J; bases not matched to a gene: 0. Germline V lookup: CDR1 LNHDA, CDR2 SQIVND (reference sequence). CDR3 length: 13 residues. The CDR3 bases are TGTGCCAGTAGTATAGGGGGGGGAGAGACCCAGTACTTC. Translating it yields CASSIGGGETQYF.

The chain couples TRBV15 to TRBJ1-3; D is ambiguous. This CDR3 has 15 amino acids. Per the germline V gene, CDR1 is LNHNV and CDR2 is YYDKDF (reference sequence). V gave up 0 bases and J gave up 4 bases, with 10 bases separating them. CDR3 DNA sequence: TGTGCCACCAGCAGAGATCGAGGGCCAGGAAACACCATATATTTT. This translates into CATSRDRGPGNTIYF. The complete variable domain, with remaining parts taken from reference TRBV15 and TRBJ1-3, reads DAMVIQNPRYQVTQFGKPVTLSCSQTLNHNVMYWYQQKSSQAPKLLFHYYDKDFNNEADTPDNFQSRRPNTSFCFLDIRSPGLGDTAMYLCATSRDRGPGNTIYFGEGSWLTVV.

V and J are TRBV30 and TRBJ1-5; D remains ambiguous. This CDR3 is 14 amino acids long. Trimming took 0 bases from V and 1 from J, leaving 7 bases between them. Germline V gene lookup returns CDR1 GTSNPN and CDR2 SVGIG (reference sequence). CDR3 sequence (DNA): TGTGCCTGGAGTGTCGTCGGGAGCAATCAGCCCCAGCATTTT. Its protein product is CAWSVVGSNQPQHF.

This CDR3 is CASSSTGTSGRAGDTQYF. In DNA form, the CDR3 reads TGTGCCAGCAGCTCTACCGGGACTAGCGGGAGGGCTGGAGATACGCAGTATTTT. The rearrangement joins TRBV7-2 to TRBJ2-3, with 16 bases identical to TRBD2. The CDR3 is 18 amino acids. The V gene's germline CDR1 is SGHTA and CDR2 FQGNSA. With V trimmed by 4 bases and J by 5 bases, 9 bases remained unmatched.